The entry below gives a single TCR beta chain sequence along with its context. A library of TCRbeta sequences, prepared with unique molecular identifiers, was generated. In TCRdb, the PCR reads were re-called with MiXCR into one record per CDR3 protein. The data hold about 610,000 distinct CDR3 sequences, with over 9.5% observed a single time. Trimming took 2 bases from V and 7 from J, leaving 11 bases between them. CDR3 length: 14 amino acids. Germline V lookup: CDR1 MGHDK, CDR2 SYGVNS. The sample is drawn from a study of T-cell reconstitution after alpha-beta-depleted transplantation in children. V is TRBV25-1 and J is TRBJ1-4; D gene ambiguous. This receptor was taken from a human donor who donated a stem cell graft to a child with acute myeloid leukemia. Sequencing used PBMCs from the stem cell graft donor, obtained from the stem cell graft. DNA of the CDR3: TGTGCCAGCAGTGAAGCGGGGTCGGGTGAAAAACTGTTTTTT. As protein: CASSEAGSGEKLFF.